What follows are 28 T cell receptor beta chains derived from one specimen sequenced in a study of blood T cells in healthy people across ages. PCR was performed a second time for roughly 7 to 11 cycles using a sample-barcoded 5' primer and a J-beta primer mix. One entry per CDR3 protein results from TCRdb running MiXCR on the 5' RACE reads. The sample holds around 800,000 distinct CDR3 sequences, under 30% seen once. These data also formed part of another study, on T cells of mothers and their children.

Sequencing used blood. These receptors all stem from a boy between 10 and 17 years old in good health.

This chain connects TRBV2 to TRBJ1-2; 9 bases are shared with TRBD1. J was trimmed by 10 bases and V by 0 bases; bases with no gene match: 3. CDR1 and CDR2 from the germline V gene are SNHLY and FYNNEI. This CDR3 spans 13 amino acids. This chain's CDR3 is CASSEAGQGDYTF. CDR3 bases: TGTGCCAGCAGTGAAGCGGGACAGGGCGACTACACCTTC.

This clonotype was picked up one time. This rearrangement joins TRBV29-1 to TRBJ2-2; 9 positions agree with TRBD1. Germline V CDR1 and CDR2: SQVTM, ANQGSEA. The CDR3 consists of 15 residues. J was trimmed by 6 bases and V by 7 bases; bases with no gene match: 12. The CDR3 is CSASHRGPGSGELFF. The CDR3 coding sequence is TGCAGCGCTTCACACAGGGGGCCCGGGTCCGGGGAGCTGTTTTTT.

The rearrangement uses TRBV9 and TRBJ1-5, with D uncertain. This CDR3 has 14 amino acids. With 4 bases removed from V and 8 bases from J, the gap between germline ends came to 16 bases. In germline, CDR1 is SGDLS, CDR2 YYNGEE. The CDR3 DNA is TGTGCCAGCAGCCCTGGACGTCTGAGGGAGCCCCAGCATTTT. Its translation is CASSPGRLREPQHF.

The chain combines TRBV12-3 or TRBV12-4 with TRBJ2-1, with 8 bases lining up with TRBD2. The junction had 8 bases not matched to a gene; V was cut back by 5 bases and J by 5 bases. This CDR3 comprises 15 residues. CDR3 amino acids: CASSVSSGSHNEQFF. CDR3 in DNA: TGTGCCAGCAGTGTTTCTAGCGGGTCTCACAATGAGCAGTTCTTC.

This chain joins TRBV5-1 and TRBJ2-1; D unclear. V was trimmed by 0 bases and J by 10 bases, leaving 17 bases between them. Germline CDR1 reads SGHRS; CDR2 reads YFSETQ. There are 15 residues in the CDR3. CDR3 sequence reads: CASSLGSEISFEQFF. Here the CDR3 DNA reads TGCGCCAGCAGCTTGGGTTCGGAAATTTCGTTCGAGCAGTTCTTC. Complete variable domain (other parts from reference TRBV5-1 and TRBJ2-1): KAGVTQTPRYLIKTRGQQVTLSCSPISGHRSVSWYQQTPGQGLQFLFEYFSETQRNKGNFPGRFSGRQFSNSRSEMNVSTLELGDSALYLCASSLGSEISFEQFFGPGTRLTVL.

The genes are TRBV7-6 and TRBJ1-4, with 7 bases identical to TRBD1. From germline, CDR1 is SGHVS and CDR2 FNYEAQ. V was clipped by 5 bases and J by 7 bases; unmatched bases: 19. This CDR3 has 18 residues. The CDR3 nucleotides read TGTGCCAGCAGCCCAGCCCCTTTAGGGGGCCTCCTCATTGAAAAACTGTTTTTT. This encodes CASSPAPLGGLLIEKLFF.

The chain has TRBV12-3 or TRBV12-4 and TRBJ2-2; D uncertain. Trimming left V 2 bases short and J 2 bases short, with 9 bases between. The CDR3 runs to 15 residues. The CDR3 here is CASSLIRFNTGELFF. DNA for the CDR3: TGTGCCAGCAGTTTAATCAGGTTTAACACCGGGGAGCTGTTTTTT.

The V call is TRBV5-6, the J call TRBJ2-7, with 9 bases lining up with TRBD1. The trim removed 2 bases at V and 0 bases at J, leaving 6 bases unmatched. Germline lookup yields CDR1 SGHDT and CDR2 YYEEEE. The CDR3 covers 16 residues. The CDR3 reads CASSFGQGRSSYEQYF. The DNA of the CDR3 is TGTGCCAGCAGCTTCGGACAGGGGAGAAGCTCCTACGAGCAGTACTTC. Drawing the rest from reference TRBV5-6 and TRBJ2-7, the complete variable domain is DAGVTQSPTHLIKTRGQQVTLRCSPKSGHDTVSWYQQALGQGPQFIFQYYEEEERQRGNFPDRFSGHQFPNYSSELNVNALLLGDSALYLCASSFGQGRSSYEQYFGPGTRLTVT.

There are a few counts of this clonotype. V usage is TRBV5-1 and J usage is TRBJ2-5; tentative D call: TRBD2 (5 bases). This CDR3 spans 16 amino acids. V gave up 0 bases and J gave up 5 bases, with 17 bases separating them. Germline assignment: CDR1 SGHRS and CDR2 YFSETQ. The CDR3: CASSLAPGPTGETQYF. The CDR3 region has the DNA TGCGCCAGCAGCTTGGCCCCCGGGCCCACGGGGGAGACCCAGTACTTC.

This clonotype was counted only a few times. This chain links TRBV12-3 or TRBV12-4 with TRBJ1-4; the D gene is possibly TRBD1 (6 bases). Trimming left V 3 bases short and J 8 bases short, with 10 bases between. The CDR3 has 13 residues. CDR3 DNA sequence: TGTGCCAGCAGTTTGAGGGGGGACGAAAAACTGTTTTTT. Protein sequence: CASSLRGDEKLFF.

The rearrangement uses TRBV5-1 and TRBJ2-1; 7 bases match TRBD1. The germline V gene has CDR1 SGHRS and CDR2 YFSETQ. The CDR3 loop spans 15 amino acids. The junction had 10 bases not matched to a gene; V was cut back by 4 bases and J by 6 bases. The CDR3 sequence is CASSPQGSAINEQFF. CDR3 coding DNA: TGCGCCAGCAGCCCACAGGGGAGTGCTATCAATGAGCAGTTCTTC.

This clonotype has more than one count but fewer than ten. The chain joins TRBV27 to TRBJ2-5, with TRBD2 matching over 8 bases. Germline assignment: CDR1 MNHEY and CDR2 SMNVEV (reference sequence). Trimming cost V 4 bases and J 5 bases; bases outside gene matches: 6. There are 14 residues in the CDR3. CDR3 nucleotides: TGTGCCAGCAGTTCGACTAGCGCGGGGGAGACCCAGTACTTC. Translated, it gives CASSSTSAGETQYF.

The V gene is TRBV12-3 or TRBV12-4, the J gene TRBJ2-2, with 11 bases aligning to TRBD2. This CDR3 contains 16 residues. Germline trimming cut 5 bases from V and 0 bases from J; bases unmatched to any gene: 2. The chain's CDR3 is CASSNSGGANTGELFF. The CDR3 DNA reads as TGTGCCAGCAGTAATAGCGGGGGGGCGAACACCGGGGAGCTGTTTTTT.

The chain combines TRBV14 with TRBJ2-1, with 9 bases aligning to TRBD2. J gave up 7 bases and V 4 bases, and 5 bases lay outside the gene matches. The CDR3 loop spans 14 amino acids. Germline CDR1 and CDR2: SGHDN and FVKESK. The CDR3 loop reads CASSLRLAGNEQFF. Here the CDR3 DNA reads TGTGCCAGCAGCCTACGCCTAGCGGGAAATGAGCAGTTCTTC.

This clonotype was observed a few times. V usage is TRBV11-2 and J usage is TRBJ1-2, with D unresolved. CDR3 length: 12 amino acids. Germline CDR1 SGHAT, CDR2 FQNNGV. The V end lost 3 bases, the J end lost 8 bases, and 10 bases lay between the germline ends. This CDR3 is CASSFTTKGYTF. As DNA, the CDR3 is TGTGCCAGCAGCTTTACGACAAAGGGCTACACCTTC.

CDR3 protein: CASSSTGNGRTGELFF. In DNA, the CDR3 is TGTGCCAGCAGCTCAACAGGGAATGGTAGGACCGGGGAGCTGTTTTTT. The V gene is TRBV6-5, the J gene TRBJ2-2, with a weak D call TRBD1 (6 bases). Germline lookup yields CDR1 MNHEY and CDR2 SVGAGI. Trimming cost V 6 bases and J 5 bases, with 19 bases left between them. This CDR3 comprises 16 residues.

The chain links TRBV30 to TRBJ2-5; TRBD2 is a possible D gene (6 bases). CDR3 length: 14 amino acids. Germline V gene data show CDR1 as GTSNPN and CDR2 as SVGIG (reference sequence). V dropped 2 bases and J dropped 0 bases, with 10 bases sitting between them. The CDR3, as DNA: TGTGCCTGGAGTAGGAGGGCGAACCAAGAGACCCAGTACTTC. It is translated as CAWSRRANQETQYF. The full variable domain, its missing parts supplied by reference TRBV30 and TRBJ2-5, is SQTIHQWPATLVQPVGSPLSLECTVEGTSNPNLYWYRQAAGRGLQLLFYSVGIGQISSEVPQNLSASRPQDRQFILSSKKLLLSDSGFYLCAWSRRANQETQYFGPGTRLLVL.

This clonotype has a handful of counts. The rearrangement uses TRBV7-9 and TRBJ2-3; D not certain. Trimming took 4 bases from V and 2 from J, leaving 10 bases between them. CDR1 is SEHNR, CDR2 FQNEAQ, per germline (reference sequence). This CDR3 has 14 amino acids. CDR3 DNA: TGTGCCAGCAGCTCAGCCGCTCACACAGATACGCAGTATTTT. It encodes CASSSAAHTDTQYF.

The chain recombines TRBV12-3 or TRBV12-4 with TRBJ2-1; 11 bases align to TRBD2. The CDR3 loop spans 18 amino acids. V lost 6 bases, J lost 2 bases, and 12 bases stayed unmatched. CDR3 amino acids: CASSRYRASGGTYNEQFF. The CDR3, as DNA: TGTGCCAGCAGCCGCTATAGGGCTAGCGGGGGGACCTACAATGAGCAGTTCTTC.

The chain joins TRBV10-3 to TRBJ1-1; 12 bases line up with TRBD1. Germline-derived CDR1 and CDR2 are ENHRY and SYGVKD. The V segment lost 9 bases and the J segment 3 bases; nucleotides outside the gene matches: 8. The CDR3 spans 15 residues. The CDR3 reads CAMAGTGGGHTEAFF. As DNA, the CDR3 is TGTGCCATGGCCGGGACAGGGGGCGGTCACACTGAAGCTTTCTTT.

The genes are TRBV18 and TRBJ1-3, with a weak D call TRBD1 (5 bases). The V and J ends lost 3 bases and 8 bases respectively, with 17 bases between them. CDR1 and CDR2 (germline): KGHSH, LQKENI. The CDR3 covers 15 residues. The CDR3 here is CASSPSGSQGDTIYF. The CDR3 DNA reads TGTGCCAGCTCACCGTCCGGGTCCCAGGGAGACACCATATATTTT.

This clonotype was counted only a few times. The chain couples TRBV6-6 to TRBJ2-5, with D tentatively TRBD1 or TRBD2 (5 bases each). V gave up 5 bases and J gave up 5 bases, with 12 bases separating them. Germline CDR1 MNHNY, CDR2 SVGAGI (reference sequence). This CDR3 contains 13 residues. The CDR3 DNA sequence: TGTGCCAGCAGTGACAACTGGGGGGAGACCCAGTACTTC. Protein: CASSDNWGETQYF.

This clonotype occurred a few times. An end of the junction differs from the germline gene, which may be a read error. The chain recombines TRBV11-3 with TRBJ2-5; TRBD2 matches 15 bases. CDR1 is SGHNT and CDR2 is YENEEA in the germline V gene. CDR3 length: 16 residues. For the CDR3, the DNA is TGTGCCTGCAGCCCGGGACTAGCGGGGGGAAGAGAGACCCAGTACTTC. It codes for CACSPGLAGGRETQYF.

The count of this clonotype is one. This chain uses TRBV6-1 with TRBJ2-5, with no clear D. V was shortened by 4 bases and J by 4 bases, with 13 bases between the two germline ends. Germline V gene data show CDR1 as MNHNS and CDR2 as SASEGT. The CDR3 is 14 residues long. The chain's CDR3 is CASSAQTVGETQYF. The CDR3 DNA follows: TGTGCCAGCAGTGCTCAAACGGTTGGAGAGACCCAGTACTTC.

The sample holds one count of this clonotype. The CDR3 protein is CASSYGGQGLAGEQYF. The CDR3 DNA sequence: TGTGCCAGCAGTTACGGGGGACAGGGACTAGCGGGGGAGCAGTACTTC. J is TRBJ2-7 and V is TRBV6-5, with 13 bases matching TRBD2. V lost 2 bases and J lost 7; bases outside the gene matches: 8. Germline CDR1 is MNHEY and CDR2 is SVGAGI. The CDR3 has 16 amino acids.

A word on this clonotype: A read error may produce the germline difference seen at one junction end. The gene calls are TRBV6-6 and TRBJ1-4, with 7 bases identical to TRBD1. Germline V gene data show CDR1 as MNHNY and CDR2 as SVGAGI (reference sequence). The CDR3 is made up of 16 amino acids. CDR3 sequence: CASSSRQGGYGEKLFF. The DNA of the CDR3 is TGTGCCAGCAGTTCCCGACAGGGAGGCTATGGAGAAAAACTGTTTTTC.

This clonotype was seen more than once but under ten times. DNA for the CDR3: TGCAGCGTATCTTATATCGAGGGGGCTAATGAAAAACTGTTTTTT. Translated, it gives CSVSYIEGANEKLFF. The chain couples TRBV29-1 to TRBJ1-4, with D maybe TRBD1 (6 bases). This CDR3 has 15 amino acids. Germline lookup yields CDR1 SQVTM and CDR2 ANQGSEA. The germline V and J ends were trimmed by 6 bases and 3 bases, with 17 bases remaining between them.

V and J are TRBV5-5 and TRBJ2-5; D possibly uses TRBD1 or TRBD2 (5 bases each). Germline V gene sequence: CDR1 SGHKS, CDR2 YYEKEE (reference sequence). V was shortened by 5 bases and J by 4 bases, with 15 bases between the two germline ends. This CDR3 comprises 14 residues. This CDR3 reads CASSDGGGLETQYF. DNA for the CDR3: TGTGCCAGCAGTGATGGTGGGGGATTAGAGACCCAGTACTTC.